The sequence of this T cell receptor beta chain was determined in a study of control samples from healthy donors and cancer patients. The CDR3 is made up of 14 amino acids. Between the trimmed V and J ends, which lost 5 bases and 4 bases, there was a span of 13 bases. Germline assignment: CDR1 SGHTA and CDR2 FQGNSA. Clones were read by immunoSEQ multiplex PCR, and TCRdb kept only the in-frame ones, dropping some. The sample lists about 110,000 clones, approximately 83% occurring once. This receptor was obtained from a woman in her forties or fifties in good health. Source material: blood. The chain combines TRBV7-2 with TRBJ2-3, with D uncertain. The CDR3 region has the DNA TGTGCCAGCAGCAACACCCAGTTTCCAGATACGCAGTATTTT. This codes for CASSNTQFPDTQYF.